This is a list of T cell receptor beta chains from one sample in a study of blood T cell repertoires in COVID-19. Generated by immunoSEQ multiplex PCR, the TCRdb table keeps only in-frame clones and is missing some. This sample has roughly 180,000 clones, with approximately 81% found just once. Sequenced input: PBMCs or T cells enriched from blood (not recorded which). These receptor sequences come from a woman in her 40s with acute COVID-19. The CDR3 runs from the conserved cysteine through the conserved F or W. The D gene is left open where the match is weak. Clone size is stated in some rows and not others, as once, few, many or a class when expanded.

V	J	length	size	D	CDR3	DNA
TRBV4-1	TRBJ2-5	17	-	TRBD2	CASSHGTSGRARETQYF	TGCGCCAGCAGCCACGGGACTAGCGGGAGGGCCAGGGAGACCCAGTACTTC
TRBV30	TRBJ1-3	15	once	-	CAWSAGGRSGNTIYF	TGTGCCTGGAGTGCGGGGGGCCGCTCTGGAAACACCATATATTTT
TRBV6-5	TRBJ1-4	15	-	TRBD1	CASSYFGTVNEKLFF	TGTGCCAGCAGTTACTTCGGGACAGTCAATGAAAAACTGTTTTTT
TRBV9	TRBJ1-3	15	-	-	CASSLSTAPGNTIYF	TGTGCCAGCAGCCTATCCACCGCACCTGGAAACACCATATATTTT
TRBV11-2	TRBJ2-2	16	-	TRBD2	CASSFAASGRVGELFF	TGTGCCAGCAGCTTCGCGGCTAGCGGGAGGGTCGGGGAGCTGTTTTTT
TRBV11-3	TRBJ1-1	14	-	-	CASSLSQGNTEAFF	TGTGCCAGCAGCTTAAGTCAGGGAAACACTGAAGCTTTCTTT
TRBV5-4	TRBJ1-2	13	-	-	CASSWSANYGYTF	TGTGCCAGCAGCTGGAGTGCTAACTATGGCTACACCTTC
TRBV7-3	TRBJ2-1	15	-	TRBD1	CASSFRTGAYNEQFF	TGTGCCAGCAGCTTTAGGACAGGGGCCTACAATGAGCAGTTCTTC
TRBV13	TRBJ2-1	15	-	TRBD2	CASSVKREWINEQFF	TGTGCCAGCAGCGTTAAGCGGGAGTGGATCAATGAGCAGTTCTTC
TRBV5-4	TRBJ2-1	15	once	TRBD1	CASSKTGDAGGEQFF	TGTGCCAGCAGCAAGACAGGGGACGCGGGCGGTGAGCAGTTCTTC
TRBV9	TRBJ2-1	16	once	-	CASSPVGGTYSNEQFF	TGTGCCAGCAGCCCCGTGGGCGGGACCTATTCCAATGAGCAGTTCTTC
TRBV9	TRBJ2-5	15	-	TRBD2	CASSAGVAGVETQYF	TGTGCCAGCAGTGCCGGGGTAGCGGGAGTGGAGACCCAGTACTTC
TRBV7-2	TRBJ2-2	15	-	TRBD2	CASSPSGSRSGELFF	TGTGCCAGCAGCCCTAGCGGGAGTCGGTCCGGGGAGCTGTTTTTT
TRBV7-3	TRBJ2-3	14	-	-	CASSLTSSGDTQYF	TGTGCCAGCAGCTTAACAAGTAGTGGAGATACGCAGTATTTT
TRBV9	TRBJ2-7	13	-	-	CASSPPGAYEQYF	TGTGCCAGCAGCCCCCCAGGGGCCTACGAGCAGTACTTC
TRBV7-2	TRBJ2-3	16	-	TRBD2	CASSLAPGGGTDTQYF	TGTGCCAGCAGCTTAGCGCCGGGAGGAGGTACAGATACGCAGTATTTT
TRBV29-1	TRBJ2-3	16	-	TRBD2	CSVDGLAGDGTDTQYF	TGCAGCGTCGACGGACTAGCGGGAGATGGCACAGATACGCAGTATTTT
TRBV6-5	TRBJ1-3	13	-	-	CASSYFQGNTIYF	TGTGCCAGCAGTTACTTTCAGGGAAACACCATATATTTT